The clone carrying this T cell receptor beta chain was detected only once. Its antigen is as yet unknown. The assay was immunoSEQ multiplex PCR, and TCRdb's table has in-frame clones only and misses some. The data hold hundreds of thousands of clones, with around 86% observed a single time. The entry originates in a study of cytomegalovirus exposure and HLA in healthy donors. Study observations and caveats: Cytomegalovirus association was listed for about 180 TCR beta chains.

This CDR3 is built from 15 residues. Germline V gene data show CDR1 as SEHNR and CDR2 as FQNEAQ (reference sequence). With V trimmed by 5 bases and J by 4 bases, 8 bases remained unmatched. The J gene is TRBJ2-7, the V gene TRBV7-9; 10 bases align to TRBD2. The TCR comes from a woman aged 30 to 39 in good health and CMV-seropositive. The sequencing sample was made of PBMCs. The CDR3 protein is CASSPSLAGVYEQYF. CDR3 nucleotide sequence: TGTGCCAGCAGCCCAAGTCTAGCGGGAGTATACGAGCAGTACTTC. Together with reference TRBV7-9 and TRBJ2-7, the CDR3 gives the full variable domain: DTGVSQNPRHKITKRGQNVTFRCDPISEHNRLYWYRQTLGQGPEFLTYFQNEAQLEKSRLLSDRFSAERPKGSFSTLEIQRTEQGDSAMYLCASSPSLAGVYEQYFGPGTRLTVT.